The entry below gives a single T cell receptor beta chain sequence along with its context. The CDR3 consists of 13 residues. Trimming removed 5 bases from V and 5 bases from J, with 13 bases in between. In germline, CDR1 is GTSNPN, CDR2 SVGIG (reference sequence). Using immunoSEQ multiplex PCR, the repertoire was profiled, and TCRdb retains in-frame clones only, with some absent. The data show approximately 67,000 clones, roughly 85% seen once. These data originate in a study of blood T cell repertoires in COVID-19. The chain couples TRBV30 to TRBJ1-5; tentatively, D is TRBD1 (5 bases). The specimen sequenced was peripheral blood. The receptor comes from a woman of 80 years or more with acute or convalescent COVID-19. CDR3 sequence reads: CAWAAARDQPQHF. CDR3 coding DNA: TGTGCCTGGGCCGCCGCCAGGGATCAGCCCCAGCATTTT.